This record covers a single T cell receptor beta chain. This sample is drawn from a study of blood T cell repertoires in COVID-19. Study in general: Some COVID-19 samples were acute and others convalescent; all came from the United States, Italy and Spain. Sample material is recorded as cDNA or gDNA derived from T cells, B-cell-depleted T cells, or PBMCs.

As originally analysed: Reference gene primer amplification yielded estimated nucleated cell counts. Assay used: immunoSEQ multiplex PCR; TCRdb lists only in-frame clones, some missing. The DNA was the basis for D and trimming; V, J and clone size are from that table. This sample carries roughly 72,000 clones, around 74% of them seen once, and the ten largest clones take approximately 5%. The sample was peripheral blood. The TCR originated in a woman of 80 years or more with active or convalescent COVID-19.

The CDR3 spells CAIASGQGIHEQYF. CDR3 nucleotides: TGTGCCATAGCCTCCGGACAGGGGATCCACGAGCAGTACTTC. The chain carries TRBV10-3 and TRBJ2-7, with TRBD1 matching 9 bases. The ends lost 9 bases at V and 5 bases at J; junction bases unmatched: 11. This CDR3 has 14 amino acids. Germline V gene lookup returns CDR1 ENHRY and CDR2 SYGVKD.